One TCR beta chain is described in this entry. This sample stems from a study of blood T cells in healthy people across ages. Trimming pared 0 bases from V and 1 base from J, leaving 10 bases between. This CDR3 is 15 amino acids long. The germline CDR1 and CDR2 sequences are SGHRS and YFSETQ. Using a J-beta primer mix together with a sample-barcoded 5' primer, a second PCR was run for roughly 6 to 12 cycles. One entry per CDR3 protein results from TCRdb running MiXCR on the 5' RACE reads. Of about 800,000 distinct CDR3 sequences listed, around half were seen once; the top ten hold about a sixth. This clonotype was obtained from an elderly man in good health. This chain joins TRBV5-1 and TRBJ2-5; D is unresolved. Material: blood. The CDR3 here is CASSLVPAGQETQYF. The CDR3 DNA reads TGCGCCAGCAGCTTGGTTCCCGCAGGCCAAGAGACCCAGTACTTC.